Described below is a single TCR beta chain sequence and its context. Measured with immunoSEQ multiplex PCR; TCRdb has only the in-frame clones, and not every one. The sample has about 75,000 clones, roughly 90% seen once. These data originate in a study of T cell changes during pregnancy in multiple sclerosis. The CDR3 has 14 residues. Looked up from germline, CDR1 is SGHAT and CDR2 is FQNNGV. Trimming cost V 4 bases and J 6 bases; bases outside gene matches: 5. Sequenced material: peripheral blood, taken in the first trimester of pregnancy. This TCR came from a female donor in good health, enrolled as a control in a pregnancy study. The rearrangement joins TRBV11-2 to TRBJ1-4; 7 bases agree with TRBD1. The CDR3 DNA reads TGTGCCAGCAGCTCCGGGACAGTGTATGAAAAACTGTTTTTT. This codes for CASSSGTVYEKLFF.